This T cell receptor (beta chain) appears in the sequencing data of a study of blood T cell repertoires in COVID-19 (TCRdb year 2020). Background for the entire study: Samples from collaborators originated in the United States, Italy and Spain and spanned both the acute and convalescent phases of COVID-19. The prospective study material was composed of cDNA or gDNA derived from T cells, B-cell-depleted T cells, or PBMCs. Deeply sampled blood TCRbeta repertoires from subjects exposed to, actively infected with, or recovered from COVID-19 were included in the dataset. A freely available public database, intended as a resource for researchers studying the immune response to SARS-CoV-2, is where the repertoires were released. The samples were drawn from the first 160 participants of the ongoing ImmuneRACE study and from over a thousand subjects provided by 6 global collaborators. The sample metadata nearly always contained a de-identified subject ID, COVID-19 status, age in years and sex. Where HLA class I and class II types were available, the types were taken from metadata supplied by the sample provider, not from assay-based typing. Points the paper makes about the study in general: The quantity of clinical and demographic metadata differed by source and by participant and was supplied without curation.

V is pared back by 6 bases and J by 5 bases, with 7 bases lying between the germline termini. The CDR3, cysteine through phenylalanine, is 12 amino acids long. CDR3 DNA only is kept here, 36 bases in frame from base 1. Collaborating institutions collected whole blood in K2EDTA tubes following their own protocols. For TCRbeta analysis, collaborator samples were shipped as frozen whole blood, as isolated PBMCs, or as DNA extracted from either sample type. The immunoSEQ Assay, a bias-controlled multiplex PCR, was used to amplify TCRbeta CDR3 regions from genomic DNA. Regarding the original processing steps: The number of nucleated cells in each sample was estimated from the amplification of reference gene primers within the assay. Sequence reads were collapsed and filtered to measure the absolute abundance of every unique TCRbeta CDR3 rearrangement. For each sample, productive Simpson clonality was calculated as the square root of Simpson's diversity index over productive rearrangements. TCRdb took this table from immuneACCESS and kept in-frame rearrangements with V and J called. Such tables lack part of the clones; where checked against another copy, unresolved V genes explain under half of the gap, and the rest is unexplained. V and J calls plus clone size are reproduced from that table; the DNA served to infer D and trimming. This sample is represented by a few hundred thousand clones; around 90% of them were singletons. Approximately 1.2% of the sample goes to the ten largest clones.

Worth noting for this clone: Its antigen remains unidentified. Base qualities are not at hand, and no much larger clone is one base apart.

The chain is encoded by TRBV6-7 joined to TRBJ2-2; a confident D gene designation cannot be given. TRBV6-7 belongs to the ORF category, with a function that is uncertain. This sequence originates from a man in his forties with acute or convalescent COVID-19. The specimen sequenced was peripheral blood. The nucleotide sequence reads as follows: TGTGCCAGCAGAACAGTGACCGGGGAGCTGTTTTTT. It translates to CASRTVTGELFF.